Here is one TCR beta chain with its context. Its antigen target is currently unknown. The input lacks base qualities; no much larger clone sits a single base away. In total, roughly 710 healthy bone marrow donors made up the cohort. At the time of sampling, all cohort members were nominally healthy, though unrecorded immune exposures were likely present. The donor was CMV seronegative and belonged to the group of 350 to 400 seronegative cohort members. Every donor gave a peripheral blood sample, and the peripheral blood mononuclear cells from that sample were used for TCR beta sequencing. Genomic DNA extraction from the blood cell samples was performed with the Qiagen DNeasy Blood Extraction Kit. CDR1 and CDR2 are drawn from the germline V gene: SNHLY, FYNNEI. Inclusive of the bounding cysteine and phenylalanine, the CDR3 is 14 residues long. The CDR3 DNA has 42 bases and is translated from base 1. At the junction V is shortened by 4 bases and J by 3 bases, with 13 bases in between.

The entry originates in a study of cytomegalovirus exposure and HLA in healthy donors (dated by TCRdb to 2016 to 2017). Broadly, across the study: An earlier analysis of approximately 640 of the donors reported 250 to 350 Gb of sequence data and 117 million unique TCR beta sequences from about 180 million T cells. HLA typing included class I and class II loci at four-digit resolution. All discovery cohort repertoires had been generated using a single sequencing platform. Of the roughly 390 genotyped donors, 65% to 90% fell in the genetic ancestry cluster associated with self-reported Caucasian donors. Around 320 gigabases of sequencing data and 80 million or so unique TCR sequences were included in an early release covering around 650 HLA-typed donors. About five DR-DQ haplotypes were handled as single units for association and clustering, since linkage in the cohort was strong. A separate validation cohort of 100 to 150 different subjects was used in addition to the approximately 610-subject first cohort. The study aimed to test whether cataloging public T cell receptors could reveal signatures of past pathogen exposure. A later analysis re-examined previously published TCR beta repertoires from around 670 donors and added high-resolution HLA genotyping to investigate patterns of TCR occurrence. To predict cytomegalovirus infection status, the study combined high-throughput TCR immunosequencing, statistical association of individual TCRs with disease status, and machine learning. To decide whether each TCR beta V gene segment behaved as functional or pseudogenic, an earlier analysis of some 600 of the donors relied on high-throughput TCR beta sequencing. In the later analysis, no new phenotypic data were used to find candidate immune exposures; instead, reliance was placed on TCR beta sequences and their occurrence across donors. A later genetic analysis used genome-wide SNP genotypes for about three fifths of the roughly 700 donors, treating that subset as a discovery cohort. Among some 410 genotyped donors of the cohort, an average of roughly 240,000 unique TCR beta nucleotide sequences were sequenced per donor, roughly 20% of them non-productive. Typing coverage differed by locus: A, B, C, DRB1 and DQB1 were typed in roughly 620-640 donors, DQA1 in about 500, DPA1 in over 600, and DPB1 in 450 to 480. Donor age, sex, ethnicity and CMV serostatus were collected together with the repertoire data. Using immunosequencing, the study profiled T cell repertoires from fewer than 700 subjects and related those repertoires to cytomegalovirus serostatus.

Overall study outcomes, separate from this receptor: The sequencing pipeline was judged likely to have produced a cluster of highly shared sequence variants as a technical artifact. Immune exposure information for the cohort was limited to CMV serostatus. Cytomegalovirus status was reported to be diagnosed by the classifier with high specificity and sensitivity in both the original and validation cohorts. An earlier analysis of approximately 540 of the donors showed that most TCR beta V segments appeared in productive rearrangements either about 87% or about 30% of the time, which broadly matched IMGT annotations. Strong co-occurrence of HLA alleles, especially DR and DQ, made assigning TCR associations to individual alleles difficult. The earlier analysis of 587 of the donors excluded roughly 17 rarely observed V segments, including chromosome 9 orphons, because counts were too low. Correlated functional status among segregating V segments might reflect linkage disequilibrium, but an unknown experimental factor could not be ruled out. In vitro tests confirmed that a few of the cytomegalovirus-associated TCR beta chains recognize cytomegalovirus antigens. Specific HLA alleles were associated with 15,000 to 20,000 TCR beta sequences at a false discovery rate of 0.05 in a later analysis. A later analysis found that most CMV-associated TCR beta chains appeared HLA-restricted, with HLA associations seemingly driven largely by CMV exposure. According to a later analysis, TCR association rates differed among HLA loci, with DRB1 alleles showing the most associated TCRs and HLA-C alleles showing the fewest. An association between a missense DCLRE1C variant and V-gene and J-gene trimming of TCR beta chains was found in a later genetic analysis and replicated in an independent cohort. Because the 87-base-pair reads could not distinguish some IMGT-functional V segments, including TRBV6-2 and TRBV6-3, those segments were excluded. Compared with the roughly 710-donor mean, donors in an Asian-associated ancestry cluster had fewer N-insertions in productive TCRs, according to a later genetic analysis. Across donors, most TCR sequences were observed very rarely, whereas some public TCRs were present in many individuals. A further reported finding was that TCR beta sequences accurately predicted the HLA-A and HLA-B alleles for most subjects in the first cohort. Compared with equally common non-associated chains, HLA-associated TCR beta chains in a later analysis were more clonally expanded and had lower generation probabilities. According to a later analysis, parvovirus B19, influenza, CMV and Epstein-Barr virus appeared linked to several top co-occurrence clusters. This cohort had only TCR beta chains sequenced, and the lack of alpha or paired-chain data limited which features could be detected. A total of fewer than 200 TCR beta chains were listed by the study as associated with cytomegalovirus. The authors suggested that the approach could potentially be generalized to other disease states and immunological phenotypes. Presence/absence analyses assumed roughly uniform sequencing depth across donors, an assumption that may not hold. Because HLA typing was unavailable for some donors at each locus, only the typed subset was used in association tests.

The library was obtained by the immunoSEQ multiplex PCR assay. For the multiplex PCR, a mixture combining 60 forward primers for TCR Vbeta segments and 13 reverse primers for TCR Jbeta segments was used. The CDR3 region of rearranged TCR beta genes was amplified from genomic DNA with a multiplex PCR assay. On the Illumina HiSeq System, the amplified TCR beta libraries were sequenced as 87-base-pair reads. In the paper's pipeline: Across the roughly 700 repertoires, a later analysis counted tens of millions of unique TCR beta chains, around 11 million of which were shared by at least two donors. Raw reads were error-corrected and collapsed into unique sequences by a nearest-neighbor algorithm in which closely related sequences were merged to remove PCR and sequencing errors. CDR3 sequences were aligned to IMGT reference sequences to assign V, D and J gene segments. For a sequence to be retained, at least a six-nucleotide match to both a V gene segment and a J gene segment was required. Rearrangements were classified as productive when the CDR3 lacked stop codons and remained in frame with V and J, and all other rearrangements were classified as non-productive. Following IMGT convention, CDR3 was defined as the stretch from the second conserved V-encoded cysteine to the conserved J-encoded phenylalanine. The earlier analysis of about 590 of the donors excluded sequences that lacked an unambiguous match to a single V gene segment. In an earlier analysis of approximately 500 of the donors, a V segment was called functional when productive rearrangements were above 56.7%, and segregating when the standard deviation between donors exceeded 5%. A statistical classification framework was built for diagnosing cytomegalovirus status from the catalog of TCR beta chain sequences. In a later analysis, TCR nucleotide sequences were compared against IMGT/GENE-DB human TR gene sequences so that V and J genes could be assigned. A later analysis assigned CDR3 sequences and most-parsimonious VDJ recombination scenarios with the TCRdist pipeline. In a later analysis, every TCR beta chain was defined by the combination of its CDR3 amino acid sequence and its V-gene family, and reads without a unique V-gene family were dropped. In a later analysis, 450 to 600 highly shared, low-generation-probability nucleotide sequences were removed to address suspected cross-contamination and a sequencing artifact. For each public chain, a later analysis derived a clonal expansion index from normalized ranks of inferred template counts within each repertoire. In a later analysis, generation probabilities were computed using a VDJ recombination model fitted to out-of-frame rearrangements, and the results were checked against IGoR. In a later analysis, hypergeometric tests were used to score TCR-TCR, TCR-HLA and TCR-CMV co-occurrence, with a repertoire-size bias correction applied to TCR pairs. In a later analysis, false discovery rates were estimated by permuting HLA or CMV assignments 20 times. In a later analysis, co-occurring TCRs were grouped with DBSCAN, and TCRdist sequence similarity was added when clustering was performed within HLA-allele-positive subsets. For co-occurrence clustering, repertoires with fewer than 30,000 or more than 120,000 public chains were excluded, along with five or six repertoires with anomalous nucleotide sharing. This immuneACCESS table, as held by TCRdb, lists in-frame sequences with V and J called but not all clones. Of the missing ones, under half trace to an unresolved V gene in checked studies; the others have no known cause. V, J and clone size were drawn from that table, and D and trimming were deduced from the DNA. Across this sample there are roughly 100,000 clones, with around 85% seen only once. Jointly, the top ten make up about 3.6% of the sample.

This receptor was identified in a man aged 55-75 years in good health and CMV-seronegative. The chain is assembled from TRBV2 and TRBJ2-7; possibly the D gene is TRBD2, per 6 matching bases. Specimen: PBMCs. The DNA sequence is as follows: TGTGCCAGCAGTGTGGGGGGTCGCTTCTACGAGCAGTACTTC. Translated, it gives CASSVGGRFYEQYF.